The rows below give T cell receptor beta chains drawn from one sample of a study of control samples from healthy donors and cancer patients. Only in-frame clones appear in the TCRdb table, and some are missing; sequencing was by immunoSEQ multiplex PCR. Here the sample spans approximately 210,000 clones, 91% being singletons. Sequenced input: blood. Every receptor here comes from a man aged 25-45 years in good health. CDR3s include the opening cysteine and the closing phenylalanine or tryptophan.

V	J	CDR3
TRBV2	TRBJ1-4	CASSDEGEELTNEKLFF
TRBV5-1	TRBJ1-3	CASSLISAGVSGNTIYF
TRBV11-2	TRBJ2-7	CASSALDRWDRGLVEQYF
TRBV7-9	TRBJ2-5	CASSSSGGEETQYF
TRBV10-3	TRBJ2-7	CAISVSDRGSEQYF
TRBV19	TRBJ1-1	CASSIGVGPRMGEAFF
TRBV20-1	TRBJ1-1	CSASVVGRAFF
TRBV6-6	TRBJ1-6	CASRETTNSPLHF
TRBV6-5	TRBJ1-2	CASKPTKTYGYTF
TRBV11-3	TRBJ2-1	CASSLGSSYNEQFF
TRBV4-1	TRBJ1-5	CASSQEGPGTVMNQPQHF
TRBV6-1	TRBJ2-3	CASSEQASRVPYF
TRBV9	TRBJ1-6	CASSVSGTVNSPLHF
TRBV4-2	TRBJ1-3	CASSQADRVGNTIYF
TRBV5-6	TRBJ1-5	CASSLYSGGNQPQHF
TRBV7-9	TRBJ2-2	CASSPTRPGQFTGELFF
TRBV2	TRBJ1-1	CASRARQTTGVETEAFF
TRBV4-1	TRBJ1-2	CASSQAAGPRDGYTF
TRBV7-2	TRBJ1-1	CASSLRGANTEAFF
TRBV3-1/TRBV3-2	TRBJ2-7	CASSPTIWRGEQYF
TRBV6-6	TRBJ1-3	CASRSSGAGNTIYF
TRBV19	TRBJ1-5	CASSMAGWDQPQHF
TRBV3-1/TRBV3-2	TRBJ2-6	CASSQDQRVFANVLTF
TRBV2	TRBJ1-5	CASSAMGQNNQPQHF
TRBV27	TRBJ1-4	CASSIRQNEKLFF
TRBV6-6	TRBJ1-1	CASSYRADTEAFF
TRBV2	TRBJ1-5	CASTEKDRAGGNQPQHF